Presented here are 14 T cell receptor beta chains from one specimen sequenced in a study of cytomegalovirus exposure and HLA in healthy donors. PCR involved 60 Vbeta and 13 Jbeta primers. TCRdb keeps only in-frame clones here, not all; method: immunoSEQ multiplex PCR. The sample carries 120,000 to 150,000 clones, almost 80% recorded once. Sequences were obtained from PBMCs. These receptors all come from a male donor in good health and CMV-seronegative.

A word on this clone: One end of the junction does not line up with germline, which may come from a read error. The CDR3, as DNA: TGTGCCAGCGGCTTAGTTGGTGGGGGGAGCTCCTACGAGCAGTACTTC. Protein product: CASGLVGGGSSYEQYF. The V and J genes are TRBV7-2 and TRBJ2-7, with TRBD2 as a possible D gene (6 bases). From germline, CDR1 is SGHTA and CDR2 FQGNSA. CDR3 size: 16 residues.

The rearrangement joins TRBV19 to TRBJ2-1, with a weak D call TRBD2 (6 bases). Trimming took 1 base from V and 6 from J, leaving 16 bases between them. The CDR3 runs to 16 residues. The germline V gene encodes CDR1 LNHDA and CDR2 SQIVND (reference sequence). CDR3 amino acids: CASSIAGVFGGNEQFF. As DNA, the CDR3 is TGTGCCAGTAGTATAGCGGGAGTTTTCGGAGGCAATGAGCAGTTCTTC.

The V gene is TRBV5-1, the J gene TRBJ1-1; TRBD1 aligns across 7 bases. Germline CDR1 reads SGHRS; CDR2 reads YFSETQ. CDR3 length equals 14 residues. J was trimmed by 6 bases and V by 1 base; bases with no gene match: 6. The CDR3 DNA reads as TGCGCCAGCAGCTTGAATACAGGGGCGGCTGAAGCTTTCTTT. Translating it yields CASSLNTGAAEAFF.

The chain is built from TRBV7-9 and TRBJ2-5; D uncertain. Germline CDR1 is SEHNR and CDR2 is FQNEAQ (reference sequence). V was pared by 5 bases and J by 0 bases, with 10 bases between. CDR3 length: 14 residues. As DNA, the CDR3 is TGTGCCAGCAGCCGACTGGAGTACCAAGAGACCCAGTACTTC. The encoded protein is CASSRLEYQETQYF.

The chain couples TRBV29-1 to TRBJ1-2; D is possibly TRBD1 (5 bases). Trimming shortened V by 7 bases and J by 4 bases, and 19 bases separated the two germline ends. Germline-derived CDR1 and CDR2 are SQVTM and ANQGSEA. The CDR3 totals 14 residues. In nucleotides, the CDR3 is TGCAGCGCCGACAGAGGCCAGGAACCCTATGGCTACACCTTC. As protein: CSADRGQEPYGYTF.

V is TRBV2 and J is TRBJ2-7, with 14 positions matching TRBD2. Germline-derived CDR1 and CDR2 are SNHLY and FYNNEI. J gave up 3 bases and V 1 base, and 8 bases lay outside the gene matches. CDR3 size: 18 residues. CDR3 nucleotide sequence: TGTGCCAGCAGTGAAGGACTAGCGGGAGGGCCCTGGGACTACGAGCAGTACTTC. Encoded protein: CASSEGLAGGPWDYEQYF.

With respect to this clone: Other nucleotide sequences from this sample produce the same CDR3. As DNA, the CDR3 is TGTGCCAGCAGTGTACAGGGTCAGCCCCAGCATTTT. Its protein product is CASSVQGQPQHF. This chain joins TRBV2 and TRBJ1-5; TRBD1 might be the D (6 bases). Germline CDR1 is SNHLY and CDR2 is FYNNEI. This CDR3 spans 12 amino acids. The ends were cut back, 4 bases at V and 6 bases at J, with 7 bases in the middle.

The chain employs TRBV6-1 and TRBJ2-1, with D possibly being TRBD1 (5 bases). Trimming removed 0 bases from V and 7 bases from J, with 10 bases in between. From germline, CDR1 is MNHNS and CDR2 SASEGT. CDR3 size: 14 residues. The CDR3 here is CASSEAWGDNEQFF. The CDR3 coding sequence is TGTGCCAGCAGTGAAGCATGGGGCGATAATGAGCAGTTCTTC.

This chain uses TRBV10-3 with TRBJ2-7; 8 nucleotides line up with TRBD1. V dropped 4 bases and J dropped 5; count of bases not matched to a gene: 10. CDR3 length equals 15 residues. From germline, CDR1 is ENHRY and CDR2 SYGVKD. The CDR3 spells CAISGGTGGSDEQYF. The CDR3 nucleotides are TGTGCCATCAGTGGAGGGACAGGCGGGTCGGACGAGCAGTACTTC.

V and J are TRBV5-1 and TRBJ1-6; weak D call: TRBD1 (6 bases). CDR1 and CDR2 from the germline V gene are SGHRS and YFSETQ. The CDR3 extends over 15 amino acids. V lost 2 bases and J lost 6, with 12 bases in between. The DNA for the CDR3 is TGCGCCAGCAGCTTAGGGGGGGCAGTTAATTCACCCCTCCACTTT. This gives the protein CASSLGGAVNSPLHF.

The chain has TRBV19 and TRBJ2-1, with 7 bases aligning to TRBD2. CDR3 length equals 13 residues. Losses at the gene ends were 1 base for V and 9 bases for J; bases not matched to a gene: 3. The germline gives CDR1 LNHDA, CDR2 SQIVND (reference sequence). For the CDR3, the DNA is TGTGCCAGTAGTATAGGACTAGCTGGTGAGCAGTTCTTC. Translating gives CASSIGLAGEQFF.

V and J are TRBV7-9 and TRBJ1-5, with unresolved D. The ends were cut back, 5 bases at V and 6 bases at J, with 14 bases in the middle. This CDR3 spans 14 amino acids. CDR1 and CDR2 from the germline V gene are SEHNR and FQNEAQ (reference sequence). This chain's CDR3 is CASSPAIEGQPQHF. CDR3 DNA sequence: TGTGCCAGCAGCCCAGCTATTGAGGGTCAGCCCCAGCATTTT. The full variable domain, rest sourced from reference TRBV7-9 and TRBJ1-5, is DTGVSQNPRHKITKRGQNVTFRCDPISEHNRLYWYRQTLGQGPEFLTYFQNEAQLEKSRLLSDRFSAERPKGSFSTLEIQRTEQGDSAMYLCASSPAIEGQPQHFGDGTRLSIL.

The table lists this clone with a few counts. This chain links TRBV6-4 with TRBJ2-3, with 9 bases matching TRBD2. The V gene's germline CDR1 is MRHNA and CDR2 SNTAGT. CDR3 length: 15 residues. Unmatched junction bases numbered 1, after V lost 3 bases and J lost 0 bases. The CDR3 region is CASSELAGSTDTQYF. In DNA form, the CDR3 reads TGTGCCAGCAGTGAACTAGCGGGCAGCACAGATACGCAGTATTTT.

The genes are TRBV7-8 and TRBJ1-4, with 7 bases fitting TRBD1. The CDR3 consists of 14 residues. Losses at the gene ends were 5 bases for V and 8 bases for J; bases not matched to a gene: 8. Germline CDR1 reads SGHVS; CDR2 reads FQNEAQ. The CDR3 DNA reads as TGTGCCAGCAGCCGAAGGGGACAGCCCGAAAAACTGTTTTTT. Translating it yields CASSRRGQPEKLFF.